Listed here is a single T cell receptor beta chain. The antigen remains undetermined. The PCR contained 60 Vbeta and 13 Jbeta primers. Study processing details: There were around 78 million unique TCR beta chains by a later count, and about 12 million of them were shared. Only in-frame clones appear in the TCRdb table, and some are missing; sequencing was by immunoSEQ multiplex PCR. The DNA was the basis for D and trimming; V, J and clone size are from that table. The sample records some 170,000 clones, roughly 85% being singletons. CDR3 size: 15 residues. Germline V CDR1 and CDR2: MDHEN, SYDVKM. V gave up 7 bases and J gave up 0 bases, with 10 bases separating them. At sampling all donors were nominally healthy, likely with unrecorded immune exposures. This specimen comes from a study of cytomegalovirus exposure and HLA in healthy donors. General observations from the study: In presence/absence analyses, roughly uniform sequencing depth across donors was assumed.

The sequenced sample was PBMCs. The sequence came from a middle-aged man in good health and CMV-seropositive. The chain uses TRBV28 and TRBJ2-6; D remains ambiguous. For the CDR3, the DNA is TGTGCCAGCATAACGCGTCTCTCTGGGGCCAACGTCCTGACTTTC. This gives the protein CASITRLSGANVLTF.